Below, 30 T cell receptor beta chains from the same sample are listed, as sequenced in a study of Ad26.COV2.S vaccination and SARS-CoV-2 variants. The treatment here: some 20 received Ad26.COV2.S at low or high dose, single or two shots; 5 received placebo; per-sample allocation not given. After the first vaccine or placebo injection, samples were drawn on day 63. Here immunoSEQ multiplex PCR was the method, and the copy in TCRdb shows in-frame clones only, minus some. Of about 350,000 clones listed, 85% to 90% were seen once; the top ten hold roughly 5%. The sequencing used peripheral blood, collected in a trial of Ad26.COV2.S vaccine versus placebo. Every receptor here comes from a person between 18 and 65 years old who received the Ad26.COV2.S COVID-19 vaccine or a placebo.

The rearrangement links TRBV28 to TRBJ2-5; 9 bases are a match to TRBD2. Germline V CDR1 and CDR2: MDHEN, SYDVKM. CDR3 size: 15 residues. With V trimmed by 8 bases and J by 4 bases, 11 bases remained unmatched. CDR3 region: CASLSGSGTLETQYF. CDR3 bases: TGTGCCAGCCTTAGCGGGAGCGGCACGTTAGAGACCCAGTACTTC.

This chain connects TRBV19 to TRBJ1-3; tentatively, D is TRBD1 (6 bases). CDR1 LNHDA and CDR2 SQIVND come from the germline V gene (reference sequence). There are 17 residues in the CDR3. With 5 bases removed from V and 1 base from J, the gap between germline ends came to 18 bases. CDR3 coding DNA: TGTGCCAGTAGTTCATTAAAGGACAGCGGTTCTGGAAACACCATATATTTT. Translated, it gives CASSSLKDSGSGNTIYF.

The chain joins TRBV6-5 to TRBJ1-1, with unresolved D. The CDR3 is made up of 15 amino acids. V lost 6 bases to trimming and J lost 4 bases, with 18 bases between them. In germline, CDR1 is MNHEY, CDR2 SVGAGI. The CDR3 nucleotides are TGTGCCAGCAGAAGAGGTCAGGCAGGCGGCACTGAAGCTTTCTTT. This codes for CASRRGQAGGTEAFF.

V is TRBV4-1 and J is TRBJ1-5; D is undetermined. CDR3 length: 16 amino acids. The V gene's germline CDR1 is MGHRA and CDR2 YSYEKL. The V end was cut by 1 base, the J end by 6 bases, with 16 bases between. CDR3: CASSQVSTARGQPQHF. CDR3 DNA sequence: TGCGCCAGCAGCCAAGTAAGCACCGCCCGGGGTCAGCCCCAGCATTTT.

The chain combines TRBV7-2 with TRBJ2-1, with TRBD2 matching over 9 bases. The CDR3 totals 15 residues. J lost 2 bases, V lost 3 bases, and 2 bases had no gene match. Germline CDR1 reads SGHTA; CDR2 reads FQGNSA. CDR3 nucleotide sequence: TGTGCCAGCAGCTTCGCTAGCGGGACCTACAATGAGCAGTTCTTC. Its translation: CASSFASGTYNEQFF. Full variable domain (remainder filled in from reference TRBV7-2 and TRBJ2-1): GAGVSQSPSNKVTEKGKDVELRCDPISGHTALYWYRQSLGQGLEFLIYFQGNSAPDKSGLPSDRFSAERTGGSVSTLTIQRTQQEDSAVYLCASSFASGTYNEQFFGPGTRLTVL.

The chain has TRBV5-1 and TRBJ2-7, with 10 bases matching TRBD2. CDR1 is SGHRS, CDR2 YFSETQ, per germline. The CDR3 covers 16 residues. The ends lost 0 bases at V and 3 bases at J; junction bases unmatched: 6. The CDR3 is CASSLGRTSGYYEQYF. The DNA of the CDR3 is TGCGCCAGCAGCTTGGGGAGGACTAGCGGCTACTACGAGCAGTACTTC.

The chain uses TRBV24-1 and TRBJ2-1; 8 nucleotides align to TRBD2. With V trimmed by 1 base and J by 1 base, 5 bases remained unmatched. The germline CDR1 and CDR2 sequences are KGHDR and SFDVKD. The CDR3 runs 17 residues. The chain's CDR3 is CATSDLTAGVSYNEQFF. In DNA, the CDR3 is TGTGCCACCAGTGATTTAACAGCGGGGGTATCCTACAATGAGCAGTTCTTC.

This chain joins TRBV3-1 (or the pseudogene TRBV3-2) and TRBJ1-1, with no clear D. The CDR3 length is 14 residues. In germline, CDR1 is LGHDT, CDR2 YNNKEL (reference sequence). V was clipped by 1 base and J by 3 bases, with 9 bases between them. The CDR3 loop reads CASSQGGSYTEAFF. CDR3 coding DNA: TGTGCCAGCAGCCAAGGGGGATCCTACACTGAAGCTTTCTTT.

The chain carries TRBV18 and TRBJ2-1, with TRBD2 identical over 15 bases. J gave up 7 bases and V 2 bases, and 12 bases lay outside the gene matches. The CDR3 length is 19 residues. Germline V lookup: CDR1 KGHSH, CDR2 LQKENI. CDR3 residues: CASSPRGLAGGILGNEQFF. DNA of the CDR3: TGTGCCAGCTCACCAAGAGGACTAGCGGGAGGGATTCTTGGGAATGAGCAGTTCTTC. Full variable domain (missing parts from reference TRBV18 and TRBJ2-1): NAGVMQNPRHLVRRRGQEARLRCSPMKGHSHVYWYRQLPEEGLKFMVYLQKENIIDESGMPKERFSAEFPKEGPSILRIQQVVRGDSAAYFCASSPRGLAGGILGNEQFFGPGTRLTVL.

The V and J genes are TRBV2 and TRBJ1-6, with D uncertain. With 3 bases removed from V and 5 bases from J, the gap between germline ends came to 8 bases. The germline V gene has CDR1 SNHLY and CDR2 FYNNEI. This CDR3 is 14 amino acids long. The chain's CDR3 is CASSDQIDNSPLHF. In nucleotides, the CDR3 is TGTGCCAGCAGTGACCAAATAGATAATTCACCCCTCCACTTT.

The chain recombines TRBV6-2 or TRBV6-3 with TRBJ1-1; D is undetermined. Germline V lookup: CDR1 MNHEY, CDR2 SVGEGT. This CDR3 has 12 residues. With 4 bases removed from V and 5 bases from J, the gap between germline ends came to 8 bases. CDR3 sequence reads: CASSSGWTEAFF. DNA for the CDR3: TGTGCCAGCAGTTCTGGTTGGACTGAAGCTTTCTTT.

V and J are TRBV29-1 and TRBJ1-2; D not certain. V was trimmed by 3 bases and J by 6 bases, leaving 14 bases between them. The CDR3 consists of 13 residues. CDR1 is SQVTM and CDR2 is ANQGSEA in the germline V gene. The CDR3 sequence: CSVETGGRHGYTF. CDR3 nucleotides: TGCAGCGTTGAGACGGGCGGCCGCCATGGCTACACCTTC.

The chain couples TRBV7-6 to TRBJ2-3; D may be TRBD1 (7 bases). This CDR3 has 16 residues. The V gene's germline CDR1 is SGHVS and CDR2 FNYEAQ. Trimming took off 1 base at V and 2 bases at J, with 13 bases between the two ends. The CDR3 DNA reads as TGTGCCAGCAGCTTAGGGAGGGGGCTTGACACAGATACGCAGTATTTT. Its protein is CASSLGRGLDTDTQYF.

The rearrangement joins TRBV28 to TRBJ2-5; TRBD2 agrees at 10 bases. Germline V gene lookup returns CDR1 MDHEN and CDR2 SYDVKM. The junction had 11 bases not matched to a gene; V was cut back by 5 bases and J by 2 bases. The CDR3 extends over 17 amino acids. For the CDR3, the DNA is TGTGCCAGCAGTCGTTGGACTAGCGGAACTCATCAAGAGACCCAGTACTTC. It translates to CASSRWTSGTHQETQYF.

This clone has a single count. This rearrangement joins TRBV19 to TRBJ2-2; TRBD1 matches at 7 bases. CDR1 and CDR2 from the germline V gene are LNHDA and SQIVND (reference sequence). This CDR3 has 15 residues. The ends lost 6 bases at V and 7 bases at J; junction bases unmatched: 11. CDR3 protein: CASRTEQGTNGELFF. DNA of the CDR3: TGTGCCAGTAGAACCGAACAGGGGACGAACGGGGAGCTGTTTTTT.

The V and J genes are TRBV7-2 and TRBJ1-5, with no clear D. Trimming cost V 2 bases and J 0 bases, with 5 bases left between them. Per germline, CDR1 SGHTA and CDR2 FQGNSA. The CDR3 consists of 14 residues. The CDR3 loop is CASSLQYSNQPQHF. CDR3 coding DNA: TGTGCCAGCAGCTTACAGTATAGCAATCAGCCCCAGCATTTT.

This chain uses TRBV6-5 with TRBJ2-1; 11 bases align to TRBD2. This CDR3 is 14 amino acids long. The V gene's germline CDR1 is MNHEY and CDR2 SVGAGI. The junction had 3 bases not matched to a gene; V was cut back by 6 bases and J by 5 bases. CDR3 in DNA: TGTGCCAGCAGCAAGGGACTAGCGGACAATGAGCAGTTCTTC. Amino acids: CASSKGLADNEQFF.

The count of this clone is one. The V gene is TRBV27, the J gene TRBJ1-1; no reliable D call. V was trimmed by 6 bases and J by 3 bases, leaving 17 bases between them. This CDR3 contains 15 residues. CDR1 and CDR2 from the germline V gene are MNHEY and SMNVEV (reference sequence). This chain's CDR3 is CASRGYRERDTEAFF. The CDR3 nucleotides read TGTGCCAGCAGAGGTTATCGGGAAAGGGACACTGAAGCTTTCTTT.

This chain uses TRBV6-5 with TRBJ1-4; the D is unclear. This CDR3 contains 15 residues. V gave up 4 bases and J gave up 2 bases, with 11 bases separating them. The V gene's germline CDR1 is MNHEY and CDR2 SVGAGI. CDR3: CASSSGVATNEKLFF. The CDR3 DNA reads TGTGCCAGCAGTTCCGGAGTGGCGACTAATGAAAAACTGTTTTTT.

This clone was counted only a few times. The J gene is TRBJ2-1, the V gene TRBV2; 9 bases line up with TRBD2. Germline-derived CDR1 and CDR2 are SNHLY and FYNNEI. The trim removed 6 bases at V and 5 bases at J, leaving 14 bases unmatched. The CDR3 has 17 amino acids. This CDR3 reads CASSVLIAGELDNEQFF. The CDR3, as DNA: TGTGCCAGCAGCGTACTTATAGCGGGGGAGCTGGACAATGAGCAGTTCTTC. Full variable domain (remainder filled in from reference TRBV2 and TRBJ2-1): EPEVTQTPSHQVTQMGQEVILRCVPISNHLYFYWYRQILGQKVEFLVSFYNNEISEKSEIFDDQFSVERPDGSNFTLKIRSTKLEDSAMYFCASSVLIAGELDNEQFFGPGTRLTVL.

The V gene is TRBV9, the J gene TRBJ2-1; D call uncertain. V lost 1 base to trimming and J lost 1 base, with 6 bases between them. Germline assignment: CDR1 SGDLS and CDR2 YYNGEE. CDR3 size: 14 residues. CDR3 sequence reads: CASSVSSSYNEQFF. The CDR3 DNA follows: TGTGCCAGCAGCGTATCGAGTTCCTACAATGAGCAGTTCTTC. The whole variable domain, filled in from reference TRBV9 and TRBJ2-1, reads DSGVTQTPKHLITATGQRVTLRCSPRSGDLSVYWYQQSLDQGLQFLIQYYNGEERAKGNILERFSAQQFPDLHSELNLSSLELGDSALYFCASSVSSSYNEQFFGPGTRLTVL.

The chain recombines TRBV28 with TRBJ1-2; 10 bases are a match to TRBD1. V lost 10 bases and J lost 8; bases outside the gene matches: 10. The CDR3 contains 13 residues. Germline CDR1 and CDR2: MDHEN and SYDVKM. The CDR3 DNA follows: TGTGCCACCGCGAATGACAGGGGGCAAGGCTACACCTTC. This encodes CATANDRGQGYTF.

V is TRBV7-2 and J is TRBJ2-1, with 8 nucleotides matching TRBD1. Germline V gene data show CDR1 as SGHTA and CDR2 as FQGNSA. V trimming: 5 bases; J trimming: 2 bases; junction bases outside the gene matches: 8. There are 16 residues in the CDR3. The DNA for the CDR3 is TGTGCCAGCAGCCCACCGGACAGGGTTGCCTACAATGAGCAGTTCTTC. Its translation: CASSPPDRVAYNEQFF.

The chain links TRBV6-5 to TRBJ2-7; 10 nucleotides line up with TRBD1. Per the germline V gene, CDR1 is MNHEY and CDR2 is SVGAGI. This CDR3 has 13 residues. V lost 6 bases, J lost 5 bases, and 4 bases stayed unmatched. The CDR3 DNA is TGTGCCAGCAGACCGACAGGGGGCGACGAGCAGTACTTC. This gives the protein CASRPTGGDEQYF.

The table lists this clone with a count of one. This chain joins TRBV5-6 and TRBJ2-1, with 9 positions matching TRBD1. This CDR3 has 16 amino acids. Germline CDR1 and CDR2: SGHDT and YYEEEE. V shed 3 bases and J 4 bases; nucleotides not matched to a gene: 8. CDR3 sequence: CASSSPGQGGYNEQFF. For the CDR3, the DNA is TGTGCCAGCAGCTCTCCGGGACAGGGTGGTTACAATGAGCAGTTCTTC.

The CDR3 reads CACHGPGLRYEQYF. DNA for the CDR3: TGTGCTTGCCATGGGCCGGGACTACGCTACGAGCAGTACTTC. The chain has TRBV12-5 and TRBJ2-7; 7 bases match TRBD2. The V segment lost 11 bases and the J segment 3 bases; nucleotides outside the gene matches: 13. This CDR3 comprises 14 residues. Germline loops: CDR1 LGHNT, CDR2 FRNRAP.

CDR3 nucleotides: TGCAGTGCTTTTGTCTGGGATGGCTACACCTTC. Protein: CSAFVWDGYTF. The chain couples TRBV20-1 to TRBJ1-2; D unclear. The CDR3 contains 11 residues. Germline V gene sequence: CDR1 DFQATT, CDR2 SNEGSKA (reference sequence). V was pared by 5 bases and J by 6 bases, with 10 bases between.

This clone was seen only once. V and J are TRBV5-1 and TRBJ2-1; the match to TRBD1 covers 7 bases. With V trimmed by 0 bases and J by 6 bases, 18 bases remained unmatched. There are 19 residues in the CDR3. CDR1 and CDR2 (germline): SGHRS, YFSETQ. CDR3 residues: CASSLAPGLRQGISNEQFF. For the CDR3, the DNA is TGCGCCAGCAGCTTGGCCCCGGGTCTAAGACAGGGAATAAGCAATGAGCAGTTCTTC.

DNA for the CDR3: TGTGCCAGCAGCTTGCCGCAAGAGACCCAGTACTTC. Encoded protein: CASSLPQETQYF. This chain links TRBV5-6 with TRBJ2-5; D gene uncertain. V lost 1 base to trimming and J lost 2 bases, with 3 bases between them. Germline V CDR1 and CDR2: SGHDT, YYEEEE. The CDR3 covers 12 residues.

The V call is TRBV11-2, the J call TRBJ1-1, with D possibly TRBD1 on 6 matching bases. Germline V lookup: CDR1 SGHAT, CDR2 FQNNGV. This CDR3 is 17 amino acids long. Between the trimmed V and J ends, which lost 0 bases and 6 bases, there was a span of 20 bases. CDR3 in DNA: TGTGCCAGCAGCTTAGATGAGGGGTACAGGGCAAGAGCTGAAGCTTTCTTT. Encoded protein: CASSLDEGYRARAEAFF.